This is a list of T cell receptor beta chains from one sample in a study of blood T cell repertoires in COVID-19. The assay was immunoSEQ multiplex PCR, and TCRdb's table has in-frame clones only and misses some. The data contain 150,000 to 190,000 clones, approximately 90% of them seen just once; the ten biggest clones take up roughly 15%. What was sequenced was peripheral blood. These receptors were obtained from a woman between 40 and 50 years old with acute or convalescent COVID-19. Both conserved end residues are part of each CDR3. The D gene is left open where the match is weak. Not all rows give a size; the values are once, few, many and, for expanded clones, a class.

>TRBD2|TRBV5-1|TRBJ2-1|-
CASSPGLENEQFF
TGCGCCAGCAGCCCGGGACTAGAGAATGAGCAGTTCTTC
>-|TRBV4-2|TRBJ2-7|-
CASSREINSYEQYF
TGTGCCAGCAGCAGGGAGATAAACTCCTACGAGCAGTACTTC
>TRBD2|TRBV11-3|TRBJ2-1|-
CASSLAGTSSSNEQFF
TGTGCCAGCAGCCTGGCCGGGACTAGTTCATCCAATGAGCAGTTCTTC
>TRBD1|TRBV6-5|TRBJ2-7|-
CASRGTGGYVRQYF
TGTGCCAGCAGAGGGACAGGGGGCTATGTTAGGCAGTACTTC
>TRBD1|TRBV11-1|TRBJ2-2|-
CASSLALAGGTGELFF
TGTGCCAGCAGCTTAGCGCTGGCAGGGGGCACCGGGGAGCTGTTTTTT
>-|TRBV7-7|TRBJ2-1|-
CASSLSDGSSYNEQFF
TGTGCTAGCAGCTTATCTGACGGGAGCTCCTACAATGAGCAGTTCTTC
>TRBD1|TRBV11-3|TRBJ2-2|-
CASSLADRAVTGELFF
TGTGCCAGCAGCTTAGCGGACAGGGCGGTCACCGGGGAGCTGTTTTTT
>TRBD2|TRBV27|TRBJ2-3|-
CASSSNWGTSGMAPADTQYF
TGTGCCAGCAGTTCAAATTGGGGGACTAGCGGGATGGCCCCCGCAGATACGCAGTATTTT
>-|TRBV2|TRBJ1-2|-
CASSDMGFPALGYTF
TGTGCCAGCAGTGATATGGGCTTCCCGGCCCTTGGCTACACCTTC
>-|TRBV6-6|TRBJ1-1|-
CAGRTASTEAFF
TGTGCCGGCAGGACAGCCAGCACTGAAGCTTTCTTT
>TRBD1|TRBV3-1/TRBV3-2|TRBJ1-3|-
CASSPDRGNTIYF
TGTGCCAGCAGCCCGGACAGGGGAAACACCATATATTTT
>TRBD1|TRBV3-1/TRBV3-2|TRBJ2-7|-
CASSPKTGTGTSQQYF
TGTGCCAGCAGTCCAAAAACCGGGACAGGTACCTCCCAGCAGTACTTC
>TRBD2|TRBV30|TRBJ2-7|-
CAWSGTSGSSGEQYF
TGTGCCTGGAGCGGAACTAGCGGGAGTTCTGGCGAGCAGTACTTC
>TRBD1|TRBV3-1/TRBV3-2|TRBJ2-4|-
CASTLTGSLAKNIQYF
TGTGCCAGCACCCTGACAGGGAGCTTAGCCAAAAACATTCAGTACTTC
>-|TRBV2|TRBJ1-5|-
CASSELWTYRQGRNQPQHF
TGTGCCAGCAGTGAACTTTGGACCTACCGCCAGGGTAGAAATCAGCCCCAGCATTTT
>TRBD2|TRBV24-1|TRBJ2-2|-
CATSDYTGTSISGELFF
TGTGCCACCAGTGATTACACCGGGACTAGTATATCTGGGGAGCTGTTTTTT
>TRBD2|TRBV3-1/TRBV3-2|TRBJ2-3|once
CASSQRTSGITDTQYF
TGTGCCAGCAGCCAACGGACTAGCGGGATCACAGATACGCAGTATTTT
>-|TRBV24-1|TRBJ1-4|-
CATSDLGEKLFF
TGTGCCACCAGTGATTTGGGCGAAAAACTGTTTTTT
>-|TRBV10-3|TRBJ2-7|-
CAIMGDTSYEQYF
TGTGCCATCATGGGGGACACCTCCTACGAGCAGTACTTC
>-|TRBV6-5|TRBJ2-2|-
CASSGKTGELFF
TGTGCCAGCAGCGGGAAGACCGGGGAGCTGTTTTTT
>TRBD1|TRBV7-2|TRBJ1-2|-
CASSTGTGVGYTF
TGTGCCAGCAGCACAGGGACAGGGGTCGGCTACACCTTC
>-|TRBV5-1|TRBJ1-5|-
CASSLGGGAEPQHF
TGCGCCAGCAGCCTCGGAGGAGGGGCGGAGCCCCAGCATTTT
>-|TRBV2|TRBJ2-1|-
CASRSGFYNEQFF
TGTGCCAGCAGATCAGGGTTTTACAATGAGCAGTTCTTC
>-|TRBV27|TRBJ2-6|once
CASSLSSVVSGANVLTF
TGTGCCAGCAGTTTATCGTCTGTCGTCTCTGGGGCCAACGTCCTGACTTTC
>-|TRBV3-1/TRBV3-2|TRBJ2-4|once
CASSLRTGRENIQYF
TGTGCCAGCAGCCTAAGGACAGGGAGGGAAAACATTCAGTACTTC
>-|TRBV18|TRBJ1-5|-
CASSPMGQPHSNQPQHF
TGTGCCAGCTCACCAATGGGGCAGCCTCATAGCAATCAGCCCCAGCATTTT
>TRBD1|TRBV18|TRBJ2-1|once
CASSPDRVRNEQFF
TGTGCCAGCTCACCCGACAGGGTCAGGAATGAGCAGTTCTTC
>TRBD2|TRBV24-1|TRBJ2-3|-
CATSDPSGGRDTQYF
TGTGCCACCAGTGACCCTAGCGGGGGGAGAGATACGCAGTATTTT
>-|TRBV2|TRBJ1-6|-
CASSEYGNLGPPLHF
TGTGCCAGCAGTGAATACGGTAACTTGGGCCCACCCCTCCACTTT
>-|TRBV24-1|TRBJ1-4|-
CATEKRLEKLFF
TGTGCCACGGAGAAACGGCTTGAAAAACTGTTTTTT
>TRBD1|TRBV11-3|TRBJ2-1|-
CASSLWGTGVTYNEQFF
TGTGCCAGCAGCTTATGGGGGACAGGGGTAACCTACAATGAGCAGTTCTTC